A selection of T cell receptor beta chains follows, all from one sample in a study of CD8 T cells in Susac syndrome. Each CDR3 protein is one row after TCRdb ran MiXCR on the immunoSEQ multiplex PCR reads. The table shows about 60,000 distinct CDR3 sequences, with approximately 92% occurring only once. Sequenced input: CD8+ T cells from PBMCs. The receptors derive from a human donor in good health. The CDR3 runs from the conserved cysteine through the conserved F or W. A D gene is named only where the DNA matches it firmly. Expanded clones get a size class; other rows say once, few or many, or leave the size out.

clone_size | j_call | v_call | d_call | cdr3_aa | cdr3_nt
NA | TRBJ1-1 | TRBV12-3/TRBV12-4 | NA | CASSRTPPGWGTEAFF | TGTGCCAGCAGCCGGACCCCCCCAGGGTGGGGTACTGAAGCTTTCTTT
NA | TRBJ1-2 | TRBV7-9 | NA | CASSFPGASEYGYTF | TGTGCCAGCAGCTTTCCAGGGGCATCGGAGTATGGCTACACCTTC
once | TRBJ1-1 | TRBV29-1 | NA | CSVAGFNTEAFF | TGCAGCGTCGCAGGGTTTAACACTGAAGCTTTCTTT
NA | TRBJ2-3 | TRBV10-3 | TRBD1 | CAITWDSSTDTQYF | TGTGCCATCACCTGGGACAGCTCCACAGATACGCAGTATTTT
NA | TRBJ2-3 | TRBV7-2 | TRBD2 | CASSPLAGLTDTQYF | TGTGCCAGCAGCCCACTAGCGGGGCTCACAGATACGCAGTATTTT
NA | TRBJ1-2 | TRBV7-9 | NA | CASSPPGSNYGYTF | TGTGCCAGCAGCCCCCCAGGCAGTAACTATGGCTACACCTTC
NA | TRBJ2-3 | TRBV11-1 | NA | CASSSTPAPRDTQYF | TGTGCCAGCAGCTCCACGCCGGCCCCTCGGGATACGCAGTATTTT
NA | TRBJ1-2 | TRBV20-1 | TRBD1 | CSAAELGTGLDYGYTF | TGCAGTGCAGCCGAACTGGGGACAGGGTTGGACTATGGCTACACCTTC
few | TRBJ2-7 | TRBV19 | NA | CASSPGLNYEQYF | TGTGCCAGTAGTCCGGGACTGAACTACGAGCAGTACTTC
once | TRBJ2-3 | TRBV5-6 | NA | CASSWWTQTDTQYF | TGTGCCAGCAGCTGGTGGACACAAACAGATACGCAGTATTTT
once | TRBJ2-1 | TRBV7-8 | TRBD1 | CASRPARGRYNEQFF | TGTGCCAGCAGACCCGCCAGGGGGAGATACAATGAGCAGTTCTTC
NA | TRBJ1-1 | TRBV29-1 | NA | CSTGGLGEDTEAFF | TGCAGCACCGGAGGGCTGGGTGAGGACACTGAAGCTTTCTTT
NA | TRBJ2-1 | TRBV2 | NA | CASSDEGWGSNEQFF | TGTGCCAGCAGTGATGAGGGGTGGGGTTCCAATGAGCAGTTCTTC
NA | TRBJ2-7 | TRBV27 | NA | CASSLSADYEQYF | TGTGCCAGCAGTTTATCGGCGGACTACGAGCAGTACTTC
NA | TRBJ2-5 | TRBV7-9 | NA | CASSLERPGETQYF | TGTGCCAGCAGCTTAGAACGACCGGGGGAGACCCAGTACTTC
NA | TRBJ2-1 | TRBV30 | TRBD1 | CAWSSDRVAYNEQFF | TGTGCCTGGAGTAGTGACAGGGTTGCCTACAATGAGCAGTTCTTC
NA | TRBJ1-3 | TRBV7-2 | NA | CASSQDMGAGNTIYF | TGTGCCAGCAGCCAGGACATGGGGGCCGGAAACACCATATATTTT
NA | TRBJ1-3 | TRBV10-1 | NA | CASSTGTASGNTIYF | TGCGCCAGCAGTACCGGGACGGCCTCTGGAAACACCATATATTTT
NA | TRBJ2-2 | TRBV29-1 | NA | CSALWDGELFF | TGCAGCGCATTATGGGACGGGGAGCTGTTTTTT
NA | TRBJ1-5 | TRBV6-1 | TRBD1 | CASGSYVGGHQPQHF | TGTGCCAGCGGATCGTACGTAGGGGGCCATCAGCCCCAGCATTTT
NA | TRBJ1-1 | TRBV10-3 | NA | CAISDPPGTNTEAFF | TGTGCCATCAGTGATCCCCCAGGTACGAACACTGAAGCTTTCTTT
NA | TRBJ1-4 | TRBV7-9 | NA | CASRDSGRKKLFF | TGTGCCAGTCGAGACTCTGGAAGGAAAAAACTGTTTTTT
NA | TRBJ2-7 | TRBV9 | NA | CASSYGGLANEQYF | TGTGCCAGCAGCTACGGGGGGCTGGCCAACGAGCAGTACTTC
NA | TRBJ2-1 | TRBV27 | NA | CASTLGGLGNEQFF | TGTGCCAGTACCCTGGGGGGCTTGGGCAATGAGCAGTTCTTC
NA | TRBJ1-2 | TRBV15 | NA | CATSKRQRAPLGGYTF | TGTGCCACCAGCAAGAGGCAGAGGGCACCGCTGGGTGGCTACACCTTC
NA | TRBJ2-1 | TRBV6-2/TRBV6-3 | TRBD2 | CASSYGGDNEQFF | TGTGCCAGCAGTTACGGGGGGGACAATGAGCAGTTCTTC
NA | TRBJ2-1 | TRBV10-3 | NA | CAISEKSSYNEQFF | TGTGCCATCAGCGAGAAGTCCTCCTACAATGAGCAGTTCTTC
NA | TRBJ1-2 | TRBV4-1 | TRBD1 | CASSRDRASLSYGYTF | TGCGCCAGCAGCCGGGACAGGGCGAGTCTTTCCTATGGCTACACCTTC
NA | TRBJ2-5 | TRBV6-6 | NA | CASSYLVEETQYF | TGTGCCAGCAGTTACCTAGTCGAAGAGACCCAGTACTTC
NA | TRBJ1-2 | TRBV5-5 | NA | CASSLARDGGYGYTF | TGTGCCAGCAGCTTAGCTCGGGACGGTGGCTATGGCTACACCTTC
NA | TRBJ2-1 | TRBV19 | NA | CASNYRLNDEQFF | TGTGCCAGTAACTACAGACTAAACGATGAGCAGTTCTTC
NA | TRBJ2-3 | TRBV12-3/TRBV12-4 | NA | CASSISPDTQYF | TGTGCCAGCAGTATTTCTCCAGATACGCAGTATTTT
NA | TRBJ2-1 | TRBV25-1 | TRBD1 | CASTRDRGDNEQFF | TGTGCCAGCACCCGGGACAGGGGAGACAATGAGCAGTTCTTC
NA | TRBJ2-1 | TRBV7-9 | NA | CASSFVRDEQFF | TGTGCCAGCAGTTTCGTCCGGGATGAGCAGTTCTTC
NA | TRBJ2-1 | TRBV6-5 | NA | CASSPTGLEQFF | TGTGCCAGCAGTCCTACAGGGTTGGAGCAGTTCTTC
NA | TRBJ2-5 | TRBV20-1 | TRBD2 | CSAILAGPEVIYLETQYF | TGCAGTGCTATACTAGCGGGGCCCGAGGTGATATATTTAGAGACCCAGTACTTC
few | TRBJ2-3 | TRBV5-6 | NA | CASSLDGDTQYF | TGTGCCAGCAGCTTGGATGGGGATACGCAGTATTTT
NA | TRBJ2-3 | TRBV12-3/TRBV12-4 | NA | CASSAPGAEDTQYF | TGTGCCAGCAGTGCTCCGGGGGCTGAAGATACGCAGTATTTT
few | TRBJ2-7 | TRBV2 | NA | CASSLVYEQYF | TGTGCCAGCAGTCTAGTATACGAGCAGTACTTC
NA | TRBJ2-1 | TRBV7-9 | NA | CASSHIDRGPGDEQFF | TGTGCCAGCAGCCATATAGACCGGGGCCCGGGGGATGAGCAGTTCTTC
NA | TRBJ2-2 | TRBV29-1 | NA | CSVDAGELFF | TGCAGCGTTGATGCCGGGGAGCTGTTTTTT
once | TRBJ1-5 | TRBV4-3 | TRBD1 | CASSHTFQGGQPQHF | TGCGCCAGCAGCCACACGTTCCAGGGGGGTCAGCCCCAGCATTTT
NA | TRBJ2-7 | TRBV6-5 | NA | CAAGPISYEQYF | TGTGCCGCGGGGCCGATATCCTACGAGCAGTACTTC
few | TRBJ2-7 | TRBV5-1 | TRBD2 | CASSLSRGVGYEQYF | TGCGCCAGCAGCTTGTCCCGGGGGGTGGGGTACGAGCAGTACTTC
NA | TRBJ1-2 | TRBV12-5 | NA | CASGLVPRHRLRGAGYTF | TGTGCTAGTGGTTTGGTACCGAGACACCGGCTAAGGGGGGCTGGCTACACCTTC